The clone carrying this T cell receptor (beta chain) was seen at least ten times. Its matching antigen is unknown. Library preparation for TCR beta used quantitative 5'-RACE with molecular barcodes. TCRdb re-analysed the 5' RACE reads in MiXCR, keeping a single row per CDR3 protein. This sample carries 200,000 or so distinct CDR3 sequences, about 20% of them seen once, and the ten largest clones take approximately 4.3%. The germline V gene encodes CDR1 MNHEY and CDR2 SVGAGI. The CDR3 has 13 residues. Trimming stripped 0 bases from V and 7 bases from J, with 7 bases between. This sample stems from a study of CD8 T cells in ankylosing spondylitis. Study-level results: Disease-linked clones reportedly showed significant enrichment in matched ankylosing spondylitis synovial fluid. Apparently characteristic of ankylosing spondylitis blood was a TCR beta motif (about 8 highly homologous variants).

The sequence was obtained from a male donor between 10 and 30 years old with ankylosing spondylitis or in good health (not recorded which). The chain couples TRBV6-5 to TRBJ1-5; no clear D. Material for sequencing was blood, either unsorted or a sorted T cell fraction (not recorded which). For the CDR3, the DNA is TGTGCCAGCAGTTACTCGTTGACCCAGCCCCAGCATTTT. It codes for CASSYSLTQPQHF.